Below, one T cell receptor (beta chain) is given with its context. Germline assignment: CDR1 ENHRY and CDR2 SYGVKD. Losses at the gene ends were 0 bases for V and 12 bases for J; bases not matched to a gene: 7. This CDR3 contains 13 residues. As originally analysed: Nucleated cell counts were estimated from reference gene primer amplification. Here immunoSEQ multiplex PCR was the method, and the copy in TCRdb shows in-frame clones only, minus some. V and J calls and clone size are as listed in that table; D and trimming were resolved from the DNA. The top ten hold about 4% of the sample, which has about 150,000 clones, approximately 86% seen once. The data derive from a study of blood T cell repertoires in COVID-19. About the study: The samples span acute and convalescent COVID-19 from the United States, Italy and Spain. Sources were T cells, B-cell-depleted T cells, or PBMCs; the material itself was cDNA or gDNA.

Sequenced: peripheral blood. The TCR was taken from a woman aged 55 to 70 with active or convalescent COVID-19. This chain uses TRBV10-3 with TRBJ2-7; TRBD2 agrees at 8 bases. CDR3 sequence reads: CAISESGTRITYF. In DNA, the CDR3 is TGTGCCATCAGTGAGTCCGGGACTAGAATAACGTACTTC.